What follows is one T cell receptor beta chain and its context. The antigen remains unidentified. The sample originates from a study of T cell responses to AZD1222 COVID-19 vaccine. Study-level findings and limits: Baseline antibody screening turned up just a handful of seropositive AZD1222 recipients.

TCRdb's copy holds only in-frame clones and misses some; the assay was immunoSEQ multiplex PCR. The repertoire holds 150,000 to 200,000 clones, with 88% as singletons. V was pared by 4 bases and J by 4 bases, with 6 bases of the junction left unmatched. From germline, CDR1 is SGHKS and CDR2 YYEKEE (reference sequence). This CDR3 is 15 amino acids long. The source of this sequence is an adult who received the AZD1222 COVID-19 vaccine. The sequencing used peripheral blood, collected 28 days after the second AZD1222 dose. The chain couples TRBV5-5 to TRBJ1-5, with 9 bases matching TRBD1. The CDR3 DNA sequence: TGTGCCAGCAGCCAGGACAGGGGCGATAATCAGCCCCAGCATTTT. Protein product: CASSQDRGDNQPQHF. Supplemented by reference TRBV5-5 and TRBJ1-5, the full variable domain reads DAGVTQSPTHLIKTRGQQVTLRCSPISGHKSVSWYQQVLGQGPQFIFQYYEKEERGRGNFPDRFSARQFPNYSSELNVNALLLGDSALYLCASSQDRGDNQPQHFGDGTRLSIL.